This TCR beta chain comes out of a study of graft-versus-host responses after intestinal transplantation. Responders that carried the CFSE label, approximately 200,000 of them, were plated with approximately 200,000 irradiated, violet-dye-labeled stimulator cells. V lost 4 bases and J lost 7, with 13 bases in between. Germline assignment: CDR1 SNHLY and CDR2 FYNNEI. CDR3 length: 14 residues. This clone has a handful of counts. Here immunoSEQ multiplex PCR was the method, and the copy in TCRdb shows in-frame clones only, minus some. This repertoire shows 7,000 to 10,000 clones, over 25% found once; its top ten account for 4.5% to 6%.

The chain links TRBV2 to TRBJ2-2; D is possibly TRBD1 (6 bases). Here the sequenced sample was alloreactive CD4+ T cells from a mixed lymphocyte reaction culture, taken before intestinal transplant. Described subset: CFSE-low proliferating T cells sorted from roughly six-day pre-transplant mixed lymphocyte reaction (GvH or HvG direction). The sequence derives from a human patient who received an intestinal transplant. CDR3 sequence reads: CASSADRFGGELFF. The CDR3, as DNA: TGTGCCAGCAGTGCAGACAGGTTCGGCGGGGAGCTGTTTTTT.